Sequencing of this T cell receptor (beta chain) was carried out in a study of blood T cell repertoires in COVID-19. Study processing details: Scientists estimated how many nucleated cells there were by amplifying reference gene primers. Only in-frame clones appear in the TCRdb table, and some are missing; sequencing was by immunoSEQ multiplex PCR. V, J and clone size are taken as reported in that table, and D and trimming were inferred from the DNA itself. This table has about 210,000 clones, just under 85% appearing once. The sequence was collected from a woman aged 45-65 years with active or convalescent COVID-19. Sequenced material: peripheral blood.

DNA for the CDR3: TGTGCCAGCAGCCCATCAGGACAGGGATCCGAGCAGTACTTC. Amino acids: CASSPSGQGSEQYF. The chain is built from TRBV11-3 and TRBJ2-7, with TRBD1 matching over 8 bases. Germline V CDR1 and CDR2: SGHNT, YENEEA. This CDR3 is built from 14 residues. Germline trimming cut 5 bases from V and 6 bases from J; bases unmatched to any gene: 9.